The T cell receptor beta chain under discussion was sequenced for a study of OX40 agonist ivuxolimab in advanced cancers. Whole-study context: Dose-escalation cases comprised hepatocellular carcinoma, melanoma, renal cell or head and neck cancer. Enrollees could have had prior anti-PD-1, anti-PD-L1 or anti-CTLA-4 therapy, which 30% to 50% had received.

The CDR3 runs to 16 residues. Between the trimmed V and J ends, which lost 4 bases and 5 bases, there was a span of 17 bases. CDR1 and CDR2 (germline): LNHDA, SQIVND (reference sequence). This clone was seen at least ten times. Antigen unknown. This table comes from immunoSEQ multiplex PCR, and its TCRdb copy is limited to in-frame clones, with some not included. This table has about 150,000 clones, 90% to 95% appearing once. Study-level results: More expanded clones were seen, on average, in CD8+ T cells than in CD4+. Clonal expansion by week 6 occurred in CD4+ and CD8+ blood T cells (at 0.1 to 3.0 mg/kg).

The specimen comprised CD4+ or CD8+ T cells sorted from blood, sampled in a trial of the OX40 agonist ivuxolimab. The rearrangement links TRBV19 to TRBJ2-2; no clear D. The receptor comes from an adult with an advanced solid tumor such as melanoma, head and neck, liver or kidney cancer. The CDR3 sequence is CASSNPLGVGTGELFF. The CDR3 nucleotides are TGTGCCAGTAGTAACCCCCTAGGTGTCGGGACCGGGGAGCTGTTTTTT.